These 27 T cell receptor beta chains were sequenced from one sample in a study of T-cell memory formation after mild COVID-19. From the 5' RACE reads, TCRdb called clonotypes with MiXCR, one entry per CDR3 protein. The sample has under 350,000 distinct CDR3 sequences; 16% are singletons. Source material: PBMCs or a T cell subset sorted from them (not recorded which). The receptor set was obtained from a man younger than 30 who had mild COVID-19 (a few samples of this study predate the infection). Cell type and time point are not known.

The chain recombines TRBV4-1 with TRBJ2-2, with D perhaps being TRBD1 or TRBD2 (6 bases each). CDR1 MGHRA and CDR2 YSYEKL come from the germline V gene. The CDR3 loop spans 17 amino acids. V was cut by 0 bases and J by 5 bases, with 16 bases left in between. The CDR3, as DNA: TGCGCCAGCAGCCAAGATCCTCGGGGGCTGGAAACCGGGGAGCTGTTTTTT. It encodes CASSQDPRGLETGELFF.

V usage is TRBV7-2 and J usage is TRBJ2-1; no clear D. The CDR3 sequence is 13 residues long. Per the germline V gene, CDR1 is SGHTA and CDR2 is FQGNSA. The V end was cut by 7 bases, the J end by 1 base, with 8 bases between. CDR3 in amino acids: CASTLGSYNEQFF. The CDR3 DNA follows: TGTGCCAGCACCCTCGGATCCTACAATGAGCAGTTCTTC.

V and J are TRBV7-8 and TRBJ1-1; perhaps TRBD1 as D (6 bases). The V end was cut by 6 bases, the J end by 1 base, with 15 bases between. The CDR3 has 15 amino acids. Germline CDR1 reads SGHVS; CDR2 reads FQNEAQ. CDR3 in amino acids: CASSQYRVGNTEAFF. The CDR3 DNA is TGTGCCAGCAGTCAATACAGGGTTGGGAACACTGAAGCTTTCTTT.

CDR3 amino acids: CSARAGSEQFF. CDR3 nucleotide sequence: TGCAGTGCTAGAGCGGGTAGTGAGCAGTTCTTC. This chain uses TRBV20-1 with TRBJ2-1; D gene unclear. Per the germline V gene, CDR1 is DFQATT and CDR2 is SNEGSKA (reference sequence). This CDR3 comprises 11 residues. V lost 1 base to trimming and J lost 9 bases, with 7 bases between them.

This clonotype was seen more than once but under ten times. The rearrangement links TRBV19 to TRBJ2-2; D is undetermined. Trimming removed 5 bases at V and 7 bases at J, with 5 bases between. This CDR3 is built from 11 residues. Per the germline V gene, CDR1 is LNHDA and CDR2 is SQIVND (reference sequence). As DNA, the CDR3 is TGTGCCAGTAGTTGGGTCGGGGAGCTGTTTTTT. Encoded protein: CASSWVGELFF.

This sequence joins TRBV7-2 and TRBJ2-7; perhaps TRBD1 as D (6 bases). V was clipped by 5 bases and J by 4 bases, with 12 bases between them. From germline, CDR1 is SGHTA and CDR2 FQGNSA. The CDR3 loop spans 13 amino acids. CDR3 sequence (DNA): TGTGCCAGCAGCCGATCGGACAGATACGAGCAGTACTTC. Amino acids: CASSRSDRYEQYF.

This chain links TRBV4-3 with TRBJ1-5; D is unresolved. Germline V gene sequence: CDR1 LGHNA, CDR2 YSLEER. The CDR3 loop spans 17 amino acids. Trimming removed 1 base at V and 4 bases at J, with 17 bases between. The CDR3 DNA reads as TGCGCCAGCAGCCAAGTTCCCATCCGGGATGGTAATCAGCCCCAGCATTTT. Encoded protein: CASSQVPIRDGNQPQHF.

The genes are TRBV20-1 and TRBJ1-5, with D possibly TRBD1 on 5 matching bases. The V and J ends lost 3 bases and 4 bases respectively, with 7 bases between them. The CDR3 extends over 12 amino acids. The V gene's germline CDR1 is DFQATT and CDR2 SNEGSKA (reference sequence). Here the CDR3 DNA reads TGCAGTGCTAGTGAGGGGAATCAGCCCCAGCATTTT. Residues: CSASEGNQPQHF.

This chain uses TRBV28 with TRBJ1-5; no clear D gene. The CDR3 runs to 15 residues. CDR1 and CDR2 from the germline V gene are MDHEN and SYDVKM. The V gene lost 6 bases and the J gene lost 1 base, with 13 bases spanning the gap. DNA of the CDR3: TGTGCCAGCAGGGCTGGGTGGGGAAGCAATCAGCCCCAGCATTTT. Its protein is CASRAGWGSNQPQHF.

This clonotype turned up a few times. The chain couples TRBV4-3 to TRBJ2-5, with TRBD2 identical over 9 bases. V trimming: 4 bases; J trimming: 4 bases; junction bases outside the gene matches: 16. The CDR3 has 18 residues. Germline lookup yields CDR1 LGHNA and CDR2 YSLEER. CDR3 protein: CASSRERVASGEGETQYF. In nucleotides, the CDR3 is TGCGCCAGCAGCCGAGAGAGGGTGGCTAGCGGGGAGGGAGAGACCCAGTACTTC.

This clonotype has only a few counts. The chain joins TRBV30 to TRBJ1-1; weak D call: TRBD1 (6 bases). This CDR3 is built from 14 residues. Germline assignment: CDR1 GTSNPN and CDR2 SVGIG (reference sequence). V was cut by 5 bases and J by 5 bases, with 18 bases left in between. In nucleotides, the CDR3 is TGTGCCTGGGGGTGGGGGCAGGGAGGGACTGAAGCTTTCTTT. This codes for CAWGWGQGGTEAFF.

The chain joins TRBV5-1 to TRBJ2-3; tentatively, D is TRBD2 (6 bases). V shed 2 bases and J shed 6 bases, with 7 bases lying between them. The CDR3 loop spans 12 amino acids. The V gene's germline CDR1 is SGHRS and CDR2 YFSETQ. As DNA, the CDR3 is TGCGCCAGCAGCTTTGCGGGGGATACGCAGTATTTT. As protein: CASSFAGDTQYF.

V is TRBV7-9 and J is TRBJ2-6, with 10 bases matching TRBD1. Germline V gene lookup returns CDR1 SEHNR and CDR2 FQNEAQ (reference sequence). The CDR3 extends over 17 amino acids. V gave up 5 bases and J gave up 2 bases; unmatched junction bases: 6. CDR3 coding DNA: TGTGCCAGCAGCGCGAGGACAGGGGGACCTGGGGCCAACGTCCTGACTTTC. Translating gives CASSARTGGPGANVLTF.

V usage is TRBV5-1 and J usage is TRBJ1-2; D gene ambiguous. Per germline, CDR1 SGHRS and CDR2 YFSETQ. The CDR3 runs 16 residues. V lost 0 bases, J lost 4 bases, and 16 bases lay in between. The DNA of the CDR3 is TGCGCCAGCAGCTTGGCCGAGGTCGGGCCAGTCTATGGCTACACCTTC. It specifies CASSLAEVGPVYGYTF.

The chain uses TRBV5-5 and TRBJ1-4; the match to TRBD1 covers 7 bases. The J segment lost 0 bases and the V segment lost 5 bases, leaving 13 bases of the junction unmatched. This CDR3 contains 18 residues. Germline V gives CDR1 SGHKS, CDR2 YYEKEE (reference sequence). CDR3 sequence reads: CASSPGPGQTTTNEKLFF. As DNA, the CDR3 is TGTGCCAGCAGTCCTGGTCCGGGACAGACAACAACTAATGAAAAACTGTTTTTT. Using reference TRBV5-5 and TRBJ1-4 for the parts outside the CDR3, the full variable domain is DAGVTQSPTHLIKTRGQQVTLRCSPISGHKSVSWYQQVLGQGPQFIFQYYEKEERGRGNFPDRFSARQFPNYSSELNVNALLLGDSALYLCASSPGPGQTTTNEKLFFGSGTQLSVL.

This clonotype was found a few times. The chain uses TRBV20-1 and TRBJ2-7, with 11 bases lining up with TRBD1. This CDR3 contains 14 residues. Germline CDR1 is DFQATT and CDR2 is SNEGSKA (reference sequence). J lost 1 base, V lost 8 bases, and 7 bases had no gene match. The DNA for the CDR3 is TGCAGTTCTACCGGGACAGGGGGTTCCTACGAGCAGTACGTC. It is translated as CSSTGTGGSYEQYV.

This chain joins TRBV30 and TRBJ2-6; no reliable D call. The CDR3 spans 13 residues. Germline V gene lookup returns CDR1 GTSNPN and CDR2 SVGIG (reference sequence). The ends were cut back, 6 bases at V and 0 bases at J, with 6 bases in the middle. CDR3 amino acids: CACSGSGANVLTF. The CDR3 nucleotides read TGTGCCTGTTCAGGCTCTGGGGCCAACGTCCTGACTTTC.

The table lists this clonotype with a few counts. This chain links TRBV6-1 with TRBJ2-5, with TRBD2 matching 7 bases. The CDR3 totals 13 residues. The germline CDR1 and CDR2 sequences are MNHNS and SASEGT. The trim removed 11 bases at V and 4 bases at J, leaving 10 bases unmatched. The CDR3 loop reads CAGGELASETQYF. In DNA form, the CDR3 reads TGTGCCGGGGGGGAACTAGCGTCAGAGACCCAGTACTTC.

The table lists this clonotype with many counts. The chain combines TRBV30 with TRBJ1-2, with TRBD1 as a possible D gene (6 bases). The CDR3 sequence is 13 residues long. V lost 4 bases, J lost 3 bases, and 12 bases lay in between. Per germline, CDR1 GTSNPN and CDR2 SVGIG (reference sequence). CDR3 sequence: CAWNGGQYYGYTF. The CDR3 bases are TGTGCCTGGAACGGGGGGCAATACTATGGCTACACCTTC. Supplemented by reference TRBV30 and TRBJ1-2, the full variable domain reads SQTIHQWPATLVQPVGSPLSLECTVEGTSNPNLYWYRQAAGRGLQLLFYSVGIGQISSEVPQNLSASRPQDRQFILSSKKLLLSDSGFYLCAWNGGQYYGYTFGSGTRLTVV.

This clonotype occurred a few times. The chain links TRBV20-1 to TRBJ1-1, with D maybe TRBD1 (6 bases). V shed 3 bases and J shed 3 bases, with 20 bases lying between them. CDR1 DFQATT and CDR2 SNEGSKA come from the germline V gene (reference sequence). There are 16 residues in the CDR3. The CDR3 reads CSASGGARGVDTEAFF. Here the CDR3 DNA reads TGCAGTGCTAGCGGGGGGGCGCGAGGTGTCGACACTGAAGCTTTCTTT.

The CDR3 reads CSARGLGWGDTEAFF. As DNA, the CDR3 is TGCAGTGCTAGAGGTTTAGGGTGGGGGGACACTGAAGCTTTCTTT. The rearrangement joins TRBV20-1 to TRBJ1-1; perhaps TRBD1 as D (5 bases). The germline V gene has CDR1 DFQATT and CDR2 SNEGSKA (reference sequence). The CDR3 has 15 amino acids. Trimming stripped 1 base from V and 3 bases from J, with 15 bases between.

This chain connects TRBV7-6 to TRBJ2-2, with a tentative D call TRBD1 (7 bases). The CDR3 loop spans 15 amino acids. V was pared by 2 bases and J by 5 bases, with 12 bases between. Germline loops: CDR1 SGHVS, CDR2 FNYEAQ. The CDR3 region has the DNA TGTGCCAGCAGCTTAAACAGGGGAGGAACCGGGGAGCTGTTTTTT. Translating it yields CASSLNRGGTGELFF.

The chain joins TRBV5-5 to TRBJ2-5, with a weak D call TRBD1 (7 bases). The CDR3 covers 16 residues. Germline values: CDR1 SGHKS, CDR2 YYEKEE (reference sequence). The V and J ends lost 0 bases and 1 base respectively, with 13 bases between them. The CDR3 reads CASSLEAGGGQETQYF. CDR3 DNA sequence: TGTGCCAGCAGCTTGGAGGCAGGGGGAGGCCAAGAGACCCAGTACTTC.

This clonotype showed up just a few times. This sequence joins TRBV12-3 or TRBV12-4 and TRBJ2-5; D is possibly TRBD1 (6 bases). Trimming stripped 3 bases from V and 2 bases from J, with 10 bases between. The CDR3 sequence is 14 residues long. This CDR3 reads CASSFPRGQETQYF. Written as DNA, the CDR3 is TGTGCCAGCAGTTTCCCAAGGGGGCAAGAGACCCAGTACTTC.

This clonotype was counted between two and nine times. Written as DNA, the CDR3 is TGTGCCAGCAGCTCCCAGGGGGCAAGCTACTATGGCTACACCTTC. This sequence encodes CASSSQGASYYGYTF. This rearrangement joins TRBV9 to TRBJ1-2; 8 bases are shared with TRBD1. V lost 4 bases to trimming and J lost 3 bases; unmatched junction nucleotides: 8. This CDR3 contains 15 residues. Germline V gives CDR1 SGDLS, CDR2 YYNGEE.

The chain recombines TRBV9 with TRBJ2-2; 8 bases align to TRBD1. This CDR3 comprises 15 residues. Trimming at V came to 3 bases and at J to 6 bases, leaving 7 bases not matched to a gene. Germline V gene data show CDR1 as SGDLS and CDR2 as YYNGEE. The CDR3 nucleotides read TGTGCCAGCAGCGCAGGACAGGGAGTGGCCGGGGAGCTGTTTTTT. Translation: CASSAGQGVAGELFF.

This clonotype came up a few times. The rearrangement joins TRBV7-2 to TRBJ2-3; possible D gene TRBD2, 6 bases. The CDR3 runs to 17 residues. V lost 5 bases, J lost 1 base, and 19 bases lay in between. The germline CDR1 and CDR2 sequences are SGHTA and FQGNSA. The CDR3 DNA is TGTGCCAGCAGCCCAAGAGGCTCGGGCGGGGGCACAGATACGCAGTATTTT. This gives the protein CASSPRGSGGGTDTQYF.